This T cell receptor (beta chain) was identified during a study of cytomegalovirus exposure and HLA in healthy donors. Study-level points and caveats: There was a cluster of highly shared sequence variants that was likely a sequencing artifact.

On this clone itself: No antigen is known for it.

The study ran its PCR with 60 Vbeta and 13 Jbeta primers. Data came from immunoSEQ multiplex PCR; TCRdb stores just in-frame clones and leaves some out. Found here are 75,000 to 80,000 clones, around 78% of them singletons; the top ten hold roughly 1.5%. The trim removed 3 bases at V and 6 bases at J, leaving 6 bases unmatched. The CDR3 spans 15 residues. Germline CDR1 is SGHTA and CDR2 is FQGNSA. The material sequenced was PBMCs. The receptor's source is a man aged 40-50 years in good health and CMV-seronegative. The V and J genes are TRBV7-2 and TRBJ2-3; 10 nucleotides match TRBD2. CDR3 loop: CASSFGSGRADTQYF. The CDR3, as DNA: TGTGCCAGCAGCTTTGGCAGCGGGAGGGCGGATACGCAGTATTTT.